The present T cell receptor (beta chain) was sequenced within a study of blood T cell repertoires in COVID-19. Study context: Sites across the United States, Italy and Spain contributed samples from acute and convalescent COVID-19. Sources were T cells, B-cell-depleted T cells, or PBMCs; the material itself was cDNA or gDNA.

Authors' analysis steps: Reference gene primer amplification gave estimated nucleated cell counts. Some clones are missing from TCRdb's copy, which holds only in-frame ones; the method was immunoSEQ multiplex PCR. Clone size and the V and J calls come from that table; the DNA yielded D and trimming. The sample lists roughly 35,000 clones, around 82% occurring once. This clone was picked up a small number of times. Per the germline V gene, CDR1 is MNHNS and CDR2 is SASEGT. V was pared by 2 bases and J by 4 bases, with 11 bases of the junction left unmatched. The CDR3 is made up of 16 amino acids. V usage is TRBV6-1 and J usage is TRBJ2-7; TRBD1 agrees at 7 bases. The specimen sequenced was peripheral blood. The receptor was derived from a man aged 65-85 years with acute or convalescent COVID-19. For the CDR3, the DNA is TGTGCCAGCAGTGAACCACAGGGGTCGGCGGGTTACGAGCAGTACTTC. Amino acids: CASSEPQGSAGYEQYF.